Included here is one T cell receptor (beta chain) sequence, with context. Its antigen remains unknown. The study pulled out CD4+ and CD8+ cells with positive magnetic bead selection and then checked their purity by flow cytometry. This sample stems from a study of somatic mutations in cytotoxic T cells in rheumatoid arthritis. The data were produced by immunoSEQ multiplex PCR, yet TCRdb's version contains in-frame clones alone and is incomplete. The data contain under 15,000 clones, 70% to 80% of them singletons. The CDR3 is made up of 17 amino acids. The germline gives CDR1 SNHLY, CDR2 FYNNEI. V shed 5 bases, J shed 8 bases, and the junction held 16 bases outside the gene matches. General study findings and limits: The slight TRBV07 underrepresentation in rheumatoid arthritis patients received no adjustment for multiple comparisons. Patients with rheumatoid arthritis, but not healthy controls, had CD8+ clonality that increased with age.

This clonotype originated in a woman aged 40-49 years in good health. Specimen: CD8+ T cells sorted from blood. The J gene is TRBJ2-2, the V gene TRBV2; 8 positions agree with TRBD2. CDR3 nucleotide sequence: TGTGCCAGCAGTCGATATAGCGGGGCCCAGTTTAGGGGGGAGCTGTTTTTT. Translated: CASSRYSGAQFRGELFF.